The 29 T cell receptor beta chains in this list originate from one sample, sequenced in a study of T cell repertoires in cytomegalovirus infection. Each CDR3 protein gets one entry after TCRdb re-called the reads with MiXCR. The sample records roughly 230,000 distinct CDR3 sequences, 20% to 25% being singletons. Sequenced material: CD8+ T cells from PBMCs. These receptor sequences come from a human donor in good health (CMV status not recorded). Some clones in this sample may be carry-over from other donors' samples.

In DNA, the CDR3 is TGTGCCAGCACCCAGTCAGCGCGGACGCTTGTTCTGAACGAGCAGTACTTC. Residues: CASTQSARTLVLNEQYF. This rearrangement joins TRBV28 to TRBJ2-7; D is ambiguous. The CDR3 has 17 residues. V was clipped by 7 bases and J by 5 bases, with 27 bases between them. The germline gives CDR1 MDHEN, CDR2 SYDVKM.

This rearrangement joins TRBV7-6 to TRBJ2-5; unclear D gene. The length of the CDR3 is 13 residues. Germline assignment: CDR1 SGHVS and CDR2 FNYEAQ. Deletions cut 0 bases from V and 6 bases from J, with 8 bases between. The CDR3 nucleotides read TGTGCCAGCAGCTTAGCCACGCGAAAGACCCAGTACTTC. The encoded protein is CASSLATRKTQYF.

This clonotype occurred many times. The chain is built from TRBV10-3 and TRBJ2-1; D is undetermined. Germline-derived CDR1 and CDR2 are ENHRY and SYGVKD. Trimming left V 4 bases short and J 5 bases short, with 9 bases between. The CDR3 length is 13 residues. The DNA for the CDR3 is TGTGCCATCAGTGGGTTGCCGGACAATGAGCAGTTCTTC. Encoded protein: CAISGLPDNEQFF.

This clonotype was seen a handful of times. The J gene is TRBJ1-2, the V gene TRBV14, with TRBD1 matching 8 bases. The length of the CDR3 is 14 residues. After removal of 4 bases from V and 5 bases from J, the junction contained 6 bases not matched to a gene. Germline CDR1 is SGHDN and CDR2 is FVKESK. Here the CDR3 reads CASSRQGTLYGYTF. CDR3 nucleotide sequence: TGTGCCAGCAGCCGACAGGGGACCTTGTATGGCTACACCTTC.

This sequence joins TRBV4-1 and TRBJ2-7; 7 bases match TRBD2. Germline lookup yields CDR1 MGHRA and CDR2 YSYEKL. V lost 2 bases and J lost 6; bases outside the gene matches: 13. The CDR3 is made up of 16 amino acids. CDR3 sequence: CASSQMGGTGTSEQYF. CDR3 DNA: TGCGCCAGCAGCCAAATGGGGGGGACTGGGACCTCCGAGCAGTACTTC.

The CDR3 coding sequence is TGTGCCAGCAGCCTGACGGGATTTCAGGGGAGATACAATGAGCAGTTCTTC. It translates to CASSLTGFQGRYNEQFF. V gene TRBV7-3 combines with J gene TRBJ2-1; D is perhaps TRBD1 (6 bases). V was trimmed by 5 bases and J by 4 bases, leaving 21 bases between them. CDR3 size: 17 residues. Per germline, CDR1 SGHTA and CDR2 FQGTGA. The full variable domain, completed using reference TRBV7-3 and TRBJ2-1, is GAGVSQTPSNKVTEKGKYVELRCDPISGHTALYWYRQSLGQGPEFLIYFQGTGAADDSGLPNDRFFAVRPEGSVSTLKIQRTERGDSAVYLCASSLTGFQGRYNEQFFGPGTRLTVL.

This chain joins TRBV5-1 and TRBJ2-1, with 7 bases that match TRBD1. Looked up from germline, CDR1 is SGHRS and CDR2 is YFSETQ. V trimming: 6 bases; J trimming: 2 bases; junction bases outside the gene matches: 11. The CDR3 consists of 16 residues. CDR3 nucleotides: TGCGCCAGCAAGATCTCCCCGACAGGGACCTACAATGAGCAGTTCTTC. Its protein is CASKISPTGTYNEQFF.

The rearrangement joins TRBV7-3 to TRBJ2-7; D may be TRBD1 (5 bases). The germline gives CDR1 SGHTA, CDR2 FQGTGA. Trimming stripped 1 base from V and 0 bases from J, with 7 bases between. This CDR3 comprises 14 residues. In DNA, the CDR3 is TGTGCCAGCAGCTTAATAGGGGCCTCCTACGAGCAGTACTTC. This encodes CASSLIGASYEQYF.

The rearrangement links TRBV19 to TRBJ2-1; D possibly matches TRBD1 or TRBD2 (6 bases each). This CDR3 region has 15 residues. Trimming cost V 5 bases and J 1 base, with 12 bases left between them. CDR1 is LNHDA and CDR2 is SQIVND in the germline V gene (reference sequence). As DNA, the CDR3 is TGTGCCAGTAGTCCCGGGGGCGGGTCCTACAATGAGCAGTTCTTC. Its translation: CASSPGGGSYNEQFF.

This clonotype was seen only a few times. The chain has TRBV15 and TRBJ1-2; the D gene is possibly TRBD1 (6 bases). The V end was cut by 5 bases, the J end by 3 bases, with 16 bases between. Germline CDR1 LNHNV, CDR2 YYDKDF (reference sequence). The CDR3 has 15 amino acids. The CDR3 nucleotides read TGTGCCACCAGCGGTCAAATGGGGGCCCACTATGGCTACACCTTC. Translating it yields CATSGQMGAHYGYTF.

There are a few counts of this clonotype. The DNA for the CDR3 is TGTGCCAGCAGCTCAGGAATAGGGGGGAACACTGAAGCTTTCTTT. Translating it yields CASSSGIGGNTEAFF. This chain links TRBV7-8 with TRBJ1-1; D is perhaps TRBD1 (6 bases). Trimming cost V 4 bases and J 1 base, with 13 bases left between them. The CDR3 is 15 residues long. Germline V gene sequence: CDR1 SGHVS, CDR2 FQNEAQ.

This chain links TRBV7-6 with TRBJ1-5; possible D gene TRBD1, 6 bases. CDR3 length: 13 residues. The germline V gene has CDR1 SGHVS and CDR2 FNYEAQ. V lost 5 bases and J 6 bases, leaving 11 bases between the germline ends. The chain's CDR3 is CASSDTGLQPQHF. The CDR3 DNA follows: TGTGCCAGCAGCGATACAGGGCTTCAGCCCCAGCATTTT.

This clonotype was seen a few times. The chain recombines TRBV29-1 with TRBJ1-1; D gene unclear. CDR3 length: 14 amino acids. Germline V gene data show CDR1 as SQVTM and CDR2 as ANQGSEA. Trimming left V 1 base short and J 5 bases short, with 14 bases between. The CDR3 protein is CSVEGYEARTEAFF. In DNA form, the CDR3 reads TGCAGCGTTGAAGGTTATGAGGCGCGGACTGAAGCTTTCTTT.

This clonotype has ten or more counts. The rearrangement joins TRBV12-3 or TRBV12-4 to TRBJ1-3; D is uncertain. The CDR3 is 14 residues long. Trimming took 3 bases from V and 4 from J, leaving 10 bases between them. The CDR3 DNA reads TGTGCCAGCAGTTTCGGCAGTACCGGAAACACCATATATTTT. It is translated as CASSFGSTGNTIYF.

This clonotype was recorded at least ten times. The chain couples TRBV7-8 to TRBJ2-3, with D unclear. The germline CDR1 and CDR2 sequences are SGHVS and FQNEAQ. Trimming took 4 bases from V and 0 from J, leaving 11 bases between them. The CDR3 runs to 15 residues. The DNA of the CDR3 is TGTGCCAGCAGCTCCCCGGGCACTAGCACAGATACGCAGTATTTT. This sequence encodes CASSSPGTSTDTQYF.

The rearrangement links TRBV7-9 to TRBJ1-1; TRBD1 aligns across 11 bases. Germline-derived CDR1 and CDR2 are SEHNR and FQNEAQ (reference sequence). Trimming at V came to 1 base and at J to 12 bases, leaving 4 bases not matched to a gene. The CDR3 loop spans 13 amino acids. This CDR3 is CASSLDGDRGTFF. The CDR3 DNA reads as TGTGCCAGCAGCTTAGACGGGGACAGGGGGACTTTCTTT.

This clonotype was found a few times. The V and J genes are TRBV6-5 and TRBJ1-2; 10 nucleotides agree with TRBD1. Germline V gene data show CDR1 as MNHEY and CDR2 as SVGAGI. Trimming at V came to 5 bases and at J to 3 bases, leaving 3 bases not matched to a gene. CDR3 length: 14 amino acids. The CDR3, as DNA: TGTGCCAGCAGTCAGACAGGGGGCCACTATGGCTACACCTTC. Encoded protein: CASSQTGGHYGYTF.

This clonotype was seen only a few times. The gene calls are TRBV4-2 and TRBJ1-1, with a weak D call TRBD1 (5 bases). The CDR3 is 13 amino acids. V was cut by 2 bases and J by 5 bases, with 9 bases left in between. CDR1 LGHNA and CDR2 YNFKEQ come from the germline V gene. CDR3 sequence: CASSQIGGTEAFF. CDR3 in DNA: TGTGCCAGCAGCCAAATTGGGGGGACTGAAGCTTTCTTT.

The genes are TRBV12-3 or TRBV12-4 and TRBJ2-5; a weak D match, TRBD2 (5 bases). The CDR3 extends over 14 amino acids. V lost 5 bases to trimming and J lost 0 bases, with 10 bases between them. The CDR3 sequence: CASSLMGDQETQYF. In nucleotides, the CDR3 is TGTGCCAGCAGTCTTATGGGAGACCAAGAGACCCAGTACTTC.

This chain uses TRBV12-3 or TRBV12-4 with TRBJ2-1; TRBD2 matches at 7 bases. This CDR3 is built from 18 residues. Trimming cost V 2 bases and J 6 bases; bases outside gene matches: 16. In DNA form, the CDR3 reads TGTGCCAGCAGTTTAAGGCCCGCCTGGGGCGGGGGTTTCAATGAGCAGTTCTTC. The encoded protein is CASSLRPAWGGGFNEQFF.

The J gene is TRBJ1-1, the V gene TRBV28; D remains unclear. CDR1 MDHEN and CDR2 SYDVKM come from the germline V gene. V lost 6 bases to trimming and J lost 0 bases, with 5 bases between them. The CDR3 has 12 residues. For the CDR3, the DNA is TGTGCCAGCAGGACCATGAACACTGAAGCTTTCTTT. Amino acid sequence: CASRTMNTEAFF.

In its sample, this clonotype was seen many times. The chain's CDR3 is CASSLVPGTGEETQYF. The CDR3 DNA sequence: TGTGCCAGCAGCTTAGTTCCCGGGACAGGGGAAGAGACCCAGTACTTC. The genes are TRBV7-2 and TRBJ2-5; 10 nucleotides line up with TRBD1. This CDR3 contains 16 residues. After removal of 1 base from V and 3 bases from J, the junction contained 5 bases not matched to a gene. Per the germline V gene, CDR1 is SGHTA and CDR2 is FQGNSA.

This clonotype was detected only a few times. CDR3 amino acids: CASSPNGGNTIYF. CDR3 nucleotides: TGTGCCAGCAGCCCGAACGGTGGAAACACCATATATTTT. V gene TRBV5-4 combines with J gene TRBJ1-3; D is unresolved. The CDR3 sequence is 13 residues long. Germline values: CDR1 SGHNT, CDR2 YYREEE (reference sequence). Trimming cost V 4 bases and J 3 bases, with 8 bases left between them.

This clonotype was recorded a few times. The genes are TRBV28 and TRBJ2-7; D gene ambiguous. CDR3 size: 15 residues. CDR1 is MDHEN, CDR2 SYDVKM, per germline. V dropped 6 bases and J dropped 3 bases, with 18 bases sitting between them. CDR3 bases: TGTGCCAGCAGGGGCCGGGCCCCGGGCCTCTACGAGCAGTACTTC. Encoded protein: CASRGRAPGLYEQYF.

This clonotype has a count of ten or more. This chain joins TRBV7-9 and TRBJ1-1; D uncertain. CDR3 length: 12 amino acids. Trimming left V 5 bases short and J 8 bases short, with 12 bases between. CDR1 and CDR2 (germline): SEHNR, FQNEAQ (reference sequence). Here the CDR3 reads CASSPVDGEAFF. The DNA of the CDR3 is TGTGCCAGCAGCCCGGTTGACGGAGAAGCTTTCTTT.

This clonotype was seen repeatedly, ten times or more. In DNA, the CDR3 is TGTGCCAGCAGCCTTATGGGACAGGAGCAGTTCTTC. Translated, it gives CASSLMGQEQFF. The rearrangement links TRBV11-1 to TRBJ2-1; the match to TRBD1 covers 7 bases. Unmatched junction bases numbered 5, after V lost 5 bases and J lost 10 bases. The germline V gene has CDR1 SGHAT and CDR2 FQDESV (reference sequence). This CDR3 comprises 12 residues. Together with reference TRBV11-1 and TRBJ2-1, the CDR3 gives the full variable domain: EAEVAQSPRYKITEKSQAVAFWCDPISGHATLYWYRQILGQGPELLVQFQDESVVDDSQLPKDRFSAERLKGVDSTLKIQPAELGDSAMYLCASSLMGQEQFFGPGTRLTVL.

There are a few counts of this clonotype. This chain uses TRBV7-9 with TRBJ2-1; 15 bases agree with TRBD2. In germline, CDR1 is SEHNR, CDR2 FQNEAQ (reference sequence). The CDR3 contains 15 residues. Unmatched junction bases numbered 10, after V lost 5 bases and J lost 14 bases. The DNA for the CDR3 is TGTGCCAGCAGCCCCTGGACTAGCGGGGGGGCCGAGGAGTTCTTC. Encoded protein: CASSPWTSGGAEEFF.

The chain is built from TRBV6-6 and TRBJ1-4; 8 bases line up with TRBD1. V trimming: 2 bases; J trimming: 8 bases; junction bases outside the gene matches: 10. The CDR3 runs to 16 residues. CDR1 and CDR2 (germline): MNHNY, SVGAGI (reference sequence). The CDR3 sequence: CASSYPQGRGHEKLFF. DNA for the CDR3: TGTGCCAGCAGTTACCCGCAGGGCAGGGGGCACGAAAAACTGTTTTTT.

The chain carries TRBV15 and TRBJ1-1; D gene ambiguous. V was pared by 0 bases and J by 1 base, with 12 bases between. Per the germline V gene, CDR1 is LNHNV and CDR2 is YYDKDF (reference sequence). This CDR3 is built from 16 residues. In nucleotides, the CDR3 is TGTGCCACCAGCAGAGAAAGATGGAAGGGGAACACTGAAGCTTTCTTT. Encoded protein: CATSRERWKGNTEAFF.